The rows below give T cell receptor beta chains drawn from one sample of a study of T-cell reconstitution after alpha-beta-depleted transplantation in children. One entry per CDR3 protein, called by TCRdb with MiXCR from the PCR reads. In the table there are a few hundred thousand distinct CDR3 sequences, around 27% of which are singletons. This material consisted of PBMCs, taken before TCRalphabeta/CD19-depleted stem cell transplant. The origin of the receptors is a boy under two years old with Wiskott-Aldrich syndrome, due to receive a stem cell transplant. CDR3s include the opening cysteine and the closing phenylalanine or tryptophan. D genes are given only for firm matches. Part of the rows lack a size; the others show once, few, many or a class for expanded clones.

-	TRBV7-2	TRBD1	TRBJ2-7	TGTGCCAGCAGCTTCACGCGACAGGGCTCCTACGAGCAGTACTTC	CASSFTRQGSYEQYF
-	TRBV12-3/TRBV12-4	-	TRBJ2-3	TGTGCCAGCAGTTTAATGGGGGGCTCCCCAGATACGCAGTATTTT	CASSLMGGSPDTQYF
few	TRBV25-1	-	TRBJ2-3	TGTGCCAGCAGTGAATTAGTAGCATCAGATACGCAGTATTTT	CASSELVASDTQYF
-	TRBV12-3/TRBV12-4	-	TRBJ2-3	TGTGCCGGGTCGGAAACGGGCCGTAGCACAGATACGCAGTATTTT	CAGSETGRSTDTQYF
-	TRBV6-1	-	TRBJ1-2	TGTGCCAGCAGTGAACGCAGATATGGCTACACCTTC	CASSERRYGYTF
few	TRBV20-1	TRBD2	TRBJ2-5	TGCAGTGCCCCCCCCACTAGCGGGAGGGAGACCCAGTACTTC	CSAPPTSGRETQYF
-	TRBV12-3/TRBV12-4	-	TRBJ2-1	TGTGCCAGCAGTCTGGACAGCCTCGGGAATGAGCAGTTCTTC	CASSLDSLGNEQFF
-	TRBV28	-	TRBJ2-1	TGTGCCAGCAGTTTAGCGGGACCCCCCTACAATGAGCAGTTCTTC	CASSLAGPPYNEQFF
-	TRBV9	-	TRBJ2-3	TGTGCCAGCAGCGTAGGCGGGCGTCCAGATACGCAGTATTTT	CASSVGGRPDTQYF
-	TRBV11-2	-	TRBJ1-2	TGTGCCAGCAGCTTACTTTCCGGGATTAGGTATGGCTACACCTTC	CASSLLSGIRYGYTF
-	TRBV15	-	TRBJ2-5	TGTGCCACCGGGACAAACCAAGAGACCCAGTACTTC	CATGTNQETQYF
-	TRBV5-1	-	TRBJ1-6	TGCGCCAGCAGCTTGGAGGGGCTTGGTAATTCACCCCTCCACTTT	CASSLEGLGNSPLHF
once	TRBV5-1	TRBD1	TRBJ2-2	TGCGCCAGCAGCTTGACAGGGGGGTCAACCGGGGAGCTGTTTTTT	CASSLTGGSTGELFF
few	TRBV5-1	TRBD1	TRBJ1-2	TGCGCCAGCAGCTACAGGGGTGGCTACACCTTC	CASSYRGGYTF
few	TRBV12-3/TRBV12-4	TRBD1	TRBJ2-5	TGTGCCAGCAGTGCCCCGACAGGGGTGGAAGAGACCCAGTACTTC	CASSAPTGVEETQYF
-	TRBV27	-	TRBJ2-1	TGTGCCAGCATCTTCGGGACTCCCTCCAATGAGCAGTTCTTC	CASIFGTPSNEQFF
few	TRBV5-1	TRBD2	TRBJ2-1	TGCGCCAGCAGCTTGGGCGGGAGCCTCAATGAGCAGTTCTTC	CASSLGGSLNEQFF
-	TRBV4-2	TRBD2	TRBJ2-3	TGTGCCAGCAGCCAAGAAAAGGGGTGGGGACTAGCGGGAAGCACAGATACGCAGTATTTT	CASSQEKGWGLAGSTDTQYF
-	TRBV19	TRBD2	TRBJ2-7	TGTGCCAGTAGTTTAAGTAGCGGGATCGCCTACGAGCAGTACTTC	CASSLSSGIAYEQYF
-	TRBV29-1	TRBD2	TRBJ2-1	TGCAGCGTTGGGGGACTAGCGATATACAATGAGCAGTTCTTC	CSVGGLAIYNEQFF
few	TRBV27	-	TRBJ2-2	TGTGCCAGCAGTTCCTCTTGGACACACGGGGAGCTGTTTTTT	CASSSSWTHGELFF
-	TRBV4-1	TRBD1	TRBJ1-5	TGCGCCAGCAGCCAAGTGCCGGGACAGGAGAATCAGCCCCAGCATTTT	CASSQVPGQENQPQHF
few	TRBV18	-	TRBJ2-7	TGTGCCAGCTCACCACCGGAGGGCCTCGACGAGCAGTACTTC	CASSPPEGLDEQYF
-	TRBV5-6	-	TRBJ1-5	TGTGCCAGCAGCGCTAGAAGGGAGGTCGATCAGCCCCAGCATTTT	CASSARREVDQPQHF
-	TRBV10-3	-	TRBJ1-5	TGTGCCATCAGTGACGGCAATCAGCCCCAGCATTTT	CAISDGNQPQHF
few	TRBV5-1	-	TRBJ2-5	TGCGCCAGCAGCTTGTCGGTCGGCAGACAAGAGACCCAGTACTTC	CASSLSVGRQETQYF
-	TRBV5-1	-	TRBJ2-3	TGCGCCAGCAATCTGGGGGGCACAGATACGCAGTATTTT	CASNLGGTDTQYF
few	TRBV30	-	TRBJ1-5	TGTGCCTGGAGTGTACGTTTCGGGGTTGCACAGCCCCAGCATTTT	CAWSVRFGVAQPQHF
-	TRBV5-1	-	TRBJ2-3	TGCGCCAGCAGCTTGATGGCTTCGGGAGATACGCAGTATTTT	CASSLMASGDTQYF
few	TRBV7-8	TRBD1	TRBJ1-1	TGTGCCAGCAGCTTAAGCCAAAGGACAGGGGTCCAGAACACTGAAGCTTTCTTT	CASSLSQRTGVQNTEAFF
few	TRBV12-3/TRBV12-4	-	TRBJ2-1	TGTGCCAGCAGTCTAGTACGGACAGTCAATGAGCAGTTCTTC	CASSLVRTVNEQFF
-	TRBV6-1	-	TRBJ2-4	TGTGCCAGCATCCCCTCCACAGGGATCAAAAACATTCAGTACTTC	CASIPSTGIKNIQYF
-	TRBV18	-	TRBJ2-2	TGTGCCAGCTCACCACCGATGGGACGGGGGCCCGGGGAGCTGTTTTTT	CASSPPMGRGPGELFF
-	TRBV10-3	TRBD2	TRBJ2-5	TGTGCCACCGGACTAGCTAATCAAGGCCAAGAGACCCAGTACTTC	CATGLANQGQETQYF
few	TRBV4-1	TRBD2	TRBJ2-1	TGCGCCAGCAGCCAGGTGATGAGCCCGGGACTAGCGGGACCCCTCTGGAATGAGCAGTTCTTC	CASSQVMSPGLAGPLWNEQFF
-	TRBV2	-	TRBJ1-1	TGTGCCAGCAGTGCGGGTTCGAACACTGAAGCTTTCTTT	CASSAGSNTEAFF
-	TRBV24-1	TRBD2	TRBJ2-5	TGTGCCACCAGTGACCCCGTTGGGGGGGGTCAAGAGACCCAGTACTTC	CATSDPVGGGQETQYF
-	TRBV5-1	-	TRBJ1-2	TGCGCCAGCAGCTTGGGGTACTCCGGGACTGAGACTGGCTACACCTTC	CASSLGYSGTETGYTF
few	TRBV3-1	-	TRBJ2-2	TGTGCCAGCAGCCAATTAGGCCATCAGACCGGGGAGCTGTTTTTT	CASSQLGHQTGELFF
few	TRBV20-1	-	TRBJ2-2	TGCAGTGCCGAGAGGGACGGCTCGGACGGGGAGCTGTTTTTT	CSAERDGSDGELFF
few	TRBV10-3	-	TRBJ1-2	TGTGCCATCAGTGATCAGGACAGTACCTTCTATGGCTACACCTTC	CAISDQDSTFYGYTF
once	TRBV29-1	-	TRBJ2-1	TGCAGCGTTGCGCAGCGACTAACCTACAATGAGCAGTTCTTC	CSVAQRLTYNEQFF
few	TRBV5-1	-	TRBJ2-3	TGCGCCAGCGCCCTAGAGGGGTTGACAGATACGCAGTATTTT	CASALEGLTDTQYF
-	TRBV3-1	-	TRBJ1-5	TGTGCCAGCAGCCAAGTAGGGGGGGCGGATCAGCCCCAGCATTTT	CASSQVGGADQPQHF
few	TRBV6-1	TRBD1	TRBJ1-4	TGTGCCAGCTCGGGACAGGGGTCTTCCATTAGCGAAAAACTGTTTTTT	CASSGQGSSISEKLFF
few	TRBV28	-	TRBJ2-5	TGTGCCAGCAGTCCCTCGGGACATGGGGGGAAGACCCAGTACTTC	CASSPSGHGGKTQYF
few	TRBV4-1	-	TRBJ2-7	TGCGCCAGCAGCCAAGATTTCGGGAGCTCAAGCTCCTACGAGCAGTACTTC	CASSQDFGSSSSYEQYF
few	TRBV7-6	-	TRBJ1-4	TGTGCCAGCAGCTTAAGGGGAAGCTCAACTAATGAAAAACTGTTTTTT	CASSLRGSSTNEKLFF
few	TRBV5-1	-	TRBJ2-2	TGCGCCAGCAGCTTATCGCAGGGTAATACGAACACCGGGGAGCTGTTTTTT	CASSLSQGNTNTGELFF
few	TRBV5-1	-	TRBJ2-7	TGCGCCAGCAGCTTGGGGGCAGACCTCTCCTACGAGCAGTACTTC	CASSLGADLSYEQYF
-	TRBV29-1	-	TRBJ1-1	TGCAGCGTTCGACAGATGAACACTGAAGCTTTCTTT	CSVRQMNTEAFF